What follows are 30 T cell receptor beta chains derived from one specimen sequenced in a study of blood T cell repertoires in COVID-19. The data were produced by immunoSEQ multiplex PCR, yet TCRdb's version contains in-frame clones alone and is incomplete. Of roughly 160,000 clones in the sample, approximately 91% were seen once. The sequenced sample consisted of peripheral blood. These receptors all stem from a man between 18 and 35 years old with acute or convalescent COVID-19.

The rearrangement links TRBV18 to TRBJ1-1; TRBD1 aligns across 7 bases. The CDR3 is 11 residues long. The ends lost 6 bases at V and 13 bases at J; junction bases unmatched: 8. Germline CDR1 reads KGHSH; CDR2 reads LQKENI. The CDR3 sequence is CASSLRDSFFF. For the CDR3, the DNA is TGTGCCAGCTCTCTCAGGGACAGCTTTTTCTTT. The complete variable domain, with remaining parts taken from reference TRBV18 and TRBJ1-1, reads NAGVMQNPRHLVRRRGQEARLRCSPMKGHSHVYWYRQLPEEGLKFMVYLQKENIIDESGMPKERFSAEFPKEGPSILRIQQVVRGDSAAYFCASSLRDSFFFGQGTRLTVV.

The chain is built from TRBV29-1 and TRBJ1-4; 8 bases are a match to TRBD1. CDR3 length: 14 residues. Germline V CDR1 and CDR2: SQVTM, ANQGSEA. V lost 7 bases, J lost 7 bases, and 11 bases stayed unmatched. The CDR3 loop reads CSAAAGGAGEKLFF. CDR3 nucleotides: TGCAGCGCCGCCGCAGGGGGCGCGGGTGAAAAACTGTTTTTT.

The chain couples TRBV18 to TRBJ1-2; D gene ambiguous. The V and J ends lost 2 bases and 9 bases respectively, with 10 bases between them. The CDR3 contains 12 residues. Germline CDR1 reads KGHSH; CDR2 reads LQKENI. CDR3 nucleotides: TGTGCCAGCTCACCAGAGGGTCCCCGCTACACCTTC. Residues: CASSPEGPRYTF. The full variable domain, with the rest looked up from reference TRBV18 and TRBJ1-2, is NAGVMQNPRHLVRRRGQEARLRCSPMKGHSHVYWYRQLPEEGLKFMVYLQKENIIDESGMPKERFSAEFPKEGPSILRIQQVVRGDSAAYFCASSPEGPRYTFGSGTRLTVV.

The chain is built from TRBV5-1 and TRBJ2-5; TRBD2 might be the D (5 bases). The CDR3 is made up of 13 amino acids. Germline values: CDR1 SGHRS, CDR2 YFSETQ. Trimming stripped 1 base from V and 7 bases from J, with 11 bases between. The CDR3 nucleotides are TGCGCCAGCAGCTTGCAAACCGAGGGGACCCAGTACTTC. This translates into CASSLQTEGTQYF.

J is TRBJ2-7 and V is TRBV20-1; 9 nucleotides agree with TRBD2. The V gene's germline CDR1 is DFQATT and CDR2 SNEGSKA (reference sequence). Germline trimming cut 3 bases from V and 7 bases from J; bases unmatched to any gene: 10. The CDR3 covers 14 residues. The CDR3 spells CSASYIAGVGEQYF. In DNA form, the CDR3 reads TGCAGTGCTAGTTACATAGCGGGAGTAGGGGAGCAGTACTTC.

This chain uses TRBV4-1 with TRBJ2-3; D perhaps matches TRBD2 (6 bases). CDR1 MGHRA and CDR2 YSYEKL come from the germline V gene. The CDR3 totals 16 residues. Trimming removed 1 base from V and 4 bases from J, with 15 bases in between. The CDR3 DNA is TGCGCCAGCAGCCAAGTTGTAAGGAGGGGCGCAGATACGCAGTATTTT. Protein sequence: CASSQVVRRGADTQYF.

This chain links TRBV3-1 (or the pseudogene TRBV3-2) with TRBJ2-2; 7 bases map to TRBD1. With 6 bases clipped from V and 6 bases from J, the junction kept 4 bases outside the gene matches. Germline V gene lookup returns CDR1 LGHDT and CDR2 YNNKEL (reference sequence). This CDR3 spans 13 amino acids. CDR3 sequence (DNA): TGTGCCAGCAGTGACAGGGATCCCGGGGAGCTGTTTTTT. It codes for CASSDRDPGELFF.

V gene TRBV7-2 combines with J gene TRBJ1-5; 8 bases align to TRBD1. This CDR3 region has 15 residues. In germline, CDR1 is SGHTA, CDR2 FQGNSA. V dropped 5 bases and J dropped 6; count of bases not matched to a gene: 9. CDR3 protein: CASSIDRGGSQPQHF. The CDR3, as DNA: TGTGCCAGCAGCATCGACAGGGGTGGGAGTCAGCCCCAGCATTTT. The whole variable domain, filled in from reference TRBV7-2 and TRBJ1-5, reads GAGVSQSPSNKVTEKGKDVELRCDPISGHTALYWYRQSLGQGLEFLIYFQGNSAPDKSGLPSDRFSAERTGGSVSTLTIQRTQQEDSAVYLCASSIDRGGSQPQHFGDGTRLSIL.

The chain links TRBV3-1 (or the pseudogene TRBV3-2) to TRBJ2-7; D perhaps matches TRBD1 (6 bases). Germline V gives CDR1 LGHDT, CDR2 YNNKEL (reference sequence). This CDR3 spans 14 amino acids. Trimming removed 5 bases from V and 0 bases from J, with 11 bases in between. This CDR3 is CASSYWTDSYEQYF. The CDR3, as DNA: TGTGCCAGCAGCTATTGGACAGACTCCTACGAGCAGTACTTC.

The chain has TRBV18 and TRBJ2-7, with D perhaps matching TRBD1 (5 bases). This CDR3 comprises 14 residues. Per germline, CDR1 KGHSH and CDR2 LQKENI. The germline V and J ends were trimmed by 5 bases and 1 base, with 12 bases remaining between them. The CDR3 DNA follows: TGTGCCAGCTCAGTGATAGGACAATCCTACGAGCAGTACTTC. It encodes CASSVIGQSYEQYF.

The chain combines TRBV5-1 with TRBJ1-5, with D tentatively TRBD1 (6 bases). The ends were cut back, 0 bases at V and 7 bases at J, with 14 bases in the middle. The CDR3 extends over 15 amino acids. Looked up from germline, CDR1 is SGHRS and CDR2 is YFSETQ. Here the CDR3 reads CASSLGEVRGQPQHF. CDR3 bases: TGCGCCAGCAGCTTGGGCGAGGTGAGGGGGCAGCCCCAGCATTTT.

The chain links TRBV18 to TRBJ1-1, with 7 bases identical to TRBD1. In germline, CDR1 is KGHSH, CDR2 LQKENI. Unmatched junction bases numbered 5, after V lost 3 bases and J lost 7 bases. This CDR3 has 13 residues. CDR3 protein: CASSPLGQVEAFF. Written as DNA, the CDR3 is TGTGCCAGCTCACCCCTTGGACAGGTTGAAGCTTTCTTT.

The sample holds a few counts of this clone. This rearrangement joins TRBV5-1 to TRBJ2-1, with TRBD2 matching 8 bases. The V gene's germline CDR1 is SGHRS and CDR2 YFSETQ. With 1 base clipped from V and 1 base from J, the junction kept 4 bases outside the gene matches. The CDR3 has 16 residues. CDR3 nucleotide sequence: TGCGCCAGCAGCTTGAGCGGGAGTGGATCCTACAATGAGCAGTTCTTC. Its protein is CASSLSGSGSYNEQFF.

The chain links TRBV19 to TRBJ1-1; a possible D gene is TRBD1 (5 bases). V dropped 8 bases and J dropped 0 bases, with 16 bases sitting between them. CDR3 length: 15 residues. Germline CDR1 and CDR2: LNHDA and SQIVND (reference sequence). This chain's CDR3 is CASLNRQSLNTEAFF. The CDR3 nucleotides are TGTGCCAGTCTCAACAGACAGTCCCTGAACACTGAAGCTTTCTTT.

This clone appeared once. The chain uses TRBV2 and TRBJ1-1, with D maybe TRBD1 (5 bases). The ends were cut back, 4 bases at V and 0 bases at J, with 9 bases in the middle. The CDR3 is made up of 14 amino acids. Germline V CDR1 and CDR2: SNHLY, FYNNEI. The CDR3 nucleotides read TGTGCCAGCAGTGGGGACTCCCTGAACACTGAAGCTTTCTTT. Translated: CASSGDSLNTEAFF.

The chain combines TRBV5-1 with TRBJ1-5, with TRBD1 matching over 9 bases. The CDR3 contains 16 residues. Trimming cost V 4 bases and J 5 bases; bases outside gene matches: 10. Germline V gives CDR1 SGHRS, CDR2 YFSETQ. CDR3 region: CASSPTGTGSDQPQHF. CDR3 nucleotides: TGCGCCAGCAGCCCAACCGGGACAGGGTCCGATCAGCCCCAGCATTTT.

The CDR3 here is CASSFGLSSYNSPLHF. The CDR3 DNA follows: TGTGCCAGCAGCTTTGGCCTCAGCTCCTATAATTCACCCCTCCACTTT. V usage is TRBV5-5 and J usage is TRBJ1-6; D ambiguous. The germline V gene encodes CDR1 SGHKS and CDR2 YYEKEE (reference sequence). V was pared by 2 bases and J by 0 bases, with 9 bases between. CDR3 size: 16 residues.

The table lists this clone with a count of one. CDR3 sequence reads: CAWSVLGAGVYEQYF. The CDR3 coding sequence is TGTGCCTGGAGTGTACTGGGAGCGGGAGTCTACGAGCAGTACTTC. The V gene is TRBV30, the J gene TRBJ2-7, with 8 bases that match TRBD2. Germline loops: CDR1 GTSNPN, CDR2 SVGIG (reference sequence). V trimming: 0 bases; J trimming: 3 bases; junction bases outside the gene matches: 7. This CDR3 comprises 15 residues.

This chain joins TRBV6-5 and TRBJ2-1; 11 bases match TRBD2. There are 16 residues in the CDR3. The trim removed 3 bases at V and 6 bases at J, leaving 7 bases unmatched. Germline V gene lookup returns CDR1 MNHEY and CDR2 SVGAGI. CDR3 bases: TGTGCCAGCAGTTATTCACTAGCGGGAGCGCTCAATGAGCAGTTCTTC. The encoded protein is CASSYSLAGALNEQFF.

The CDR3 sequence is CASSPDLWVAGTDTQYF. CDR3 DNA sequence: TGTGCCAGCAGCCCCGATCTCTGGGTAGCGGGAACAGATACGCAGTATTTT. This chain links TRBV7-8 with TRBJ2-3, with 8 bases that match TRBD2. J gave up 3 bases and V 5 bases, and 13 bases lay outside the gene matches. Per germline, CDR1 SGHVS and CDR2 FQNEAQ. The CDR3 consists of 17 residues. Filled out from reference TRBV7-8 and TRBJ2-3, the complete variable domain reads GAGVSQSPRYKVAKRGQDVALRCDPISGHVSLFWYQQALGQGPEFLTYFQNEAQLDKSGLPSDRFFAERPEGSVSTLKIQRTQQEDSAVYLCASSPDLWVAGTDTQYFGPGTRLTVL.

The chain links TRBV9 to TRBJ1-1; 9 bases map to TRBD1. J gave up 4 bases and V 0 bases, and 4 bases lay outside the gene matches. This CDR3 is built from 15 residues. Germline assignment: CDR1 SGDLS and CDR2 YYNGEE. CDR3 DNA sequence: TGTGCCAGCAGCGTAGAGGGACAGGGAGGCACTGAAGCTTTCTTT. Translation: CASSVEGQGGTEAFF. The full variable domain, with the rest looked up from reference TRBV9 and TRBJ1-1, is DSGVTQTPKHLITATGQRVTLRCSPRSGDLSVYWYQQSLDQGLQFLIQYYNGEERAKGNILERFSAQQFPDLHSELNLSSLELGDSALYFCASSVEGQGGTEAFFGQGTRLTVV.

V and J are TRBV2 and TRBJ1-4, with 8 bases that match TRBD1. The CDR3 has 14 residues. Trimming cost V 2 bases and J 8 bases; bases outside gene matches: 4. CDR1 SNHLY and CDR2 FYNNEI come from the germline V gene. The CDR3 loop is CASSEQGAGEKLFF. For the CDR3, the DNA is TGTGCCAGCAGTGAACAGGGGGCGGGGGAAAAACTGTTTTTT.

The CDR3 loop reads CASSLKGTGDNGYTF. In DNA, the CDR3 is TGCGCCAGCAGCCTTAAAGGGACAGGGGATAATGGCTACACCTTC. The J gene is TRBJ1-2, the V gene TRBV4-1; 10 positions agree with TRBD1. V lost 4 bases, J lost 6 bases, and 8 bases stayed unmatched. The CDR3 loop spans 15 amino acids. CDR1 MGHRA and CDR2 YSYEKL come from the germline V gene.

V and J are TRBV2 and TRBJ2-2; D may be TRBD1 (6 bases). Germline V gene sequence: CDR1 SNHLY, CDR2 FYNNEI. The V and J ends lost 7 bases and 5 bases respectively, with 17 bases between them. CDR3 length: 15 amino acids. As DNA, the CDR3 is TGTGCCAGCAATATTCTGGGGGCAGGGACCGGGGAGCTGTTTTTT. Protein product: CASNILGAGTGELFF.

V usage is TRBV29-1 and J usage is TRBJ1-1; TRBD1 might be the D (6 bases). Trimming cost V 5 bases and J 1 base, with 14 bases left between them. Per germline, CDR1 SQVTM and CDR2 ANQGSEA. CDR3 length equals 14 residues. CDR3 coding DNA: TGCAGCGTTTACGGGACACGTTCGAACACTGAAGCTTTCTTT. It codes for CSVYGTRSNTEAFF.

This chain uses TRBV6-1 with TRBJ2-7; TRBD1 might be the D (6 bases). CDR1 is MNHNS and CDR2 is SASEGT in the germline V gene. The CDR3 totals 16 residues. V was trimmed by 0 bases and J by 1 base, leaving 13 bases between them. The CDR3 DNA reads TGTGCCAGCAGTGAAGCGGGGGACACCCTTTCCTACGAGCAGTACTTC. Amino acid sequence: CASSEAGDTLSYEQYF.

The gene calls are TRBV28 and TRBJ1-1, with TRBD1 matching 7 bases. The CDR3 length is 13 residues. The J segment lost 5 bases and the V segment lost 3 bases, leaving 3 bases of the junction unmatched. Germline values: CDR1 MDHEN, CDR2 SYDVKM. The CDR3 sequence is CASSFTGETEAFF. The CDR3 bases are TGTGCCAGCAGTTTCACAGGGGAGACTGAAGCTTTCTTT.

The gene calls are TRBV24-1 and TRBJ2-5; TRBD1 matches at 7 bases. Trimming at V came to 3 bases and at J to 4 bases, leaving 22 bases not matched to a gene. The CDR3 sequence is 20 residues long. CDR1 and CDR2 (germline): KGHDR, SFDVKD. In DNA, the CDR3 is TGTGCCACCAGTGATACTCCGGGACAGAGACTGACCAAACTTGCAGAGACCCAGTACTTC. It codes for CATSDTPGQRLTKLAETQYF.

V usage is TRBV6-5 and J usage is TRBJ1-1; TRBD1 aligns across 10 bases. J gave up 4 bases and V 4 bases, and 9 bases lay outside the gene matches. Germline values: CDR1 MNHEY, CDR2 SVGAGI. CDR3 length: 16 residues. The CDR3 coding sequence is TGTGCCAGCAGTTCACTCCTCGGGACAGGGGTCACTGAAGCTTTCTTT. Encoded protein: CASSSLLGTGVTEAFF.

The table lists this clone with a count of one. The chain combines TRBV5-1 with TRBJ2-5, with D possibly being TRBD1 (6 bases). CDR1 and CDR2 (germline): SGHRS, YFSETQ. The CDR3 totals 14 residues. Deletions cut 0 bases from V and 5 bases from J, with 11 bases between. CDR3 coding DNA: TGCGCCAGCAGCTTGGCCGGGACAATGGAGACCCAGTACTTC. This codes for CASSLAGTMETQYF.